This T cell receptor beta chain derives from a study of response to subunit inactivated influenza vaccine. General study results and limits: The authors put forward the suggestion that each seasonal influenza vaccination may bring in only a limited number of new T cells.

TCRdb independently ran MiXCR on the RT-PCR reads; one entry per CDR3 protein. The table lists a few hundred thousand distinct CDR3 sequences, 14% of them singletons. Germline trimming cut 5 bases from V and 2 bases from J; bases unmatched to any gene: 4. This CDR3 spans 15 amino acids. Germline CDR1 SGHRS, CDR2 YFSETQ. Worth noting for this clonotype: The antigen remains unidentified.

This clonotype was sampled from a man aged 50 or older who received an inactivated influenza vaccine. V is TRBV5-1 and J is TRBJ2-6; 7 bases fit TRBD1. The sequenced sample was PBMCs from blood, obtained 12 days after vaccination. The chain's CDR3 is CASSYGTAGANVLTF. The CDR3 DNA is TGCGCCAGCAGTTATGGGACAGCTGGGGCCAACGTCCTGACTTTC. Using reference TRBV5-1 and TRBJ2-6 for the parts outside the CDR3, the full variable domain is KAGVTQTPRYLIKTRGQQVTLSCSPISGHRSVSWYQQTPGQGLQFLFEYFSETQRNKGNFPGRFSGRQFSNSRSEMNVSTLELGDSALYLCASSYGTAGANVLTFGAGSRLTVL.